These 25 T cell receptor beta chains share one sample of origin, sequenced in a study of response to subunit inactivated influenza vaccine. TCRdb reanalysed the RT-PCR reads using MiXCR and keeps one entry per CDR3 protein. The table lists about 650,000 distinct CDR3 sequences, less than 15% of them singletons. The specimen comprised PBMCs from blood, sampled less than 15 days before vaccination. These receptors were taken from a middle-aged man who received an inactivated influenza vaccine.

This clonotype has just a few counts. The J gene is TRBJ1-4, the V gene TRBV28; no firm D call. V lost 4 bases and J 6 bases, leaving 9 bases between the germline ends. This CDR3 is built from 13 residues. Germline assignment: CDR1 MDHEN and CDR2 SYDVKM. The CDR3, as DNA: TGTGCCAGCAGTTCCAGCTCGGATGAAAAACTGTTTTTT. Its protein is CASSSSSDEKLFF.

This sequence joins TRBV5-1 and TRBJ1-4, with 9 nucleotides matching TRBD1. Trimming took 7 bases from V and 4 from J; bases not matched to a gene: 11. In germline, CDR1 is SGHRS, CDR2 YFSETQ. This CDR3 has 16 residues. DNA for the CDR3: TGCGCCAGCCAGGACCCCCGGACAGGGGTTAATGAAAAACTGTTTTTT. This codes for CASQDPRTGVNEKLFF. The variable domain in full, completed from reference TRBV5-1 and TRBJ1-4, reads KAGVTQTPRYLIKTRGQQVTLSCSPISGHRSVSWYQQTPGQGLQFLFEYFSETQRNKGNFPGRFSGRQFSNSRSEMNVSTLELGDSALYLCASQDPRTGVNEKLFFGSGTQLSVL.

This clonotype was detected ten times or more. V is TRBV6-6 and J is TRBJ2-1; D might be TRBD2 (7 bases). Germline V gene lookup returns CDR1 MNHNY and CDR2 SVGAGI (reference sequence). This CDR3 contains 13 residues. The V and J ends lost 8 bases and 7 bases respectively, with 15 bases between them. In DNA, the CDR3 is TGTGCCAGCGTTGAGGGGGGGACGAATGAGCAGTTCTTC. Translation gives CASVEGGTNEQFF.

The rearrangement joins TRBV5-1 to TRBJ1-1; D is possibly TRBD1 (6 bases). The ends were cut back, 3 bases at V and 3 bases at J, with 15 bases in the middle. The CDR3 loop spans 15 amino acids. CDR1 and CDR2 (germline): SGHRS, YFSETQ. The CDR3 nucleotides read TGCGCCAGCAGCTCTCGAGAGGGGGGGCACACTGAAGCTTTCTTT. It encodes CASSSREGGHTEAFF.

This clonotype was seen a handful of times. This chain uses TRBV24-1 with TRBJ2-3, with TRBD2 identical over 12 bases. Trimming removed 2 bases from V and 2 bases from J; junction bases left unmatched: 4. This CDR3 is built from 17 residues. Germline-derived CDR1 and CDR2 are KGHDR and SFDVKD. The CDR3 loop reads CATSDWGTSGHTDTQYF. CDR3 in DNA: TGTGCCACCAGTGATTGGGGGACTAGCGGGCACACAGATACGCAGTATTTT.

J is TRBJ2-5 and V is TRBV2, with D possibly matching TRBD1 (6 bases). Trimming took 7 bases from V and 7 from J, leaving 16 bases between them. This CDR3 comprises 13 residues. CDR1 is SNHLY, CDR2 FYNNEI, per germline. This CDR3 reads CASKGDGKGTQYF. CDR3 DNA: TGTGCCAGCAAGGGGGACGGGAAGGGGACCCAGTACTTC.

The V gene is TRBV10-3, the J gene TRBJ1-5, with a weak D call TRBD1 (5 bases). Germline CDR1 reads ENHRY; CDR2 reads SYGVKD. V was trimmed by 11 bases and J by 5 bases, leaving 16 bases between them. CDR3 length equals 13 residues. The CDR3 DNA reads as TGTGCCTCGAATGGGGGATGGGATCAGCCCCAGCATTTT. It codes for CASNGGWDQPQHF.

As regards this clonotype: This clone may be a read error of a much larger clone one base away. The gene calls are TRBV20-1 and TRBJ2-3; tentatively, D is TRBD2 (5 bases). CDR3 length: 14 residues. Germline V CDR1 and CDR2: DFQATT, SNEGSKA (reference sequence). The CDR3 loop is CSADGLGSTDTQFF. CDR3 nucleotides: TGCAGTGCTGACGGACTGGGGAGCACAGATACGCAGTTTTTT.

The rearrangement joins TRBV6-1 to TRBJ1-4; maybe TRBD1 (5 bases). The V end was cut by 6 bases, the J end by 5 bases, with 13 bases between. Per germline, CDR1 MNHNS and CDR2 SASEGT. The CDR3 runs to 14 residues. As DNA, the CDR3 is TGTGCCAGCAGAAGGGGCGGAAGAAATGAAAAACTGTTTTTT. This codes for CASRRGGRNEKLFF.

Turning to this clonotype: A single base separates this from a much larger clone, so it may be a read error. The J gene is TRBJ2-3, the V gene TRBV7-8; D is unresolved. The closer fit of TRBJ1-5 to the DNA end suggests the J call may be wrong. Germline values: CDR1 SGHVS, CDR2 FQNEAQ. The CDR3 runs to 16 residues. CDR3 in amino acids: CASTPPWREGLATQHF. Here the CDR3 DNA reads TGTGCCAGCACCCCCCCCTGGCGGGAGGGCCTCGCTACGCAGCATTTT.

This clonotype was recorded a few times. The V gene is TRBV28, the J gene TRBJ2-3; the D gene is possibly TRBD2 (5 bases). Trimming took 1 base from V and 2 from J, leaving 7 bases between them. The CDR3 length is 14 residues. Looked up from germline, CDR1 is MDHEN and CDR2 is SYDVKM. CDR3 amino acids: CASSLSEVTDTQYF. CDR3 nucleotides: TGTGCCAGCAGTTTATCGGAGGTCACAGATACGCAGTATTTT.

This clonotype was counted between two and nine times. V gene TRBV9 combines with J gene TRBJ1-5; D unclear. The ends were cut back, 4 bases at V and 9 bases at J, with 14 bases in the middle. The CDR3 totals 13 residues. Germline V CDR1 and CDR2: SGDLS, YYNGEE. The CDR3 sequence: CASSPQDGWPQHF. The CDR3 DNA reads TGTGCCAGCAGCCCCCAGGACGGTTGGCCCCAGCATTTT. Variable domain in full (rest from reference TRBV9 and TRBJ1-5): DSGVTQTPKHLITATGQRVTLRCSPRSGDLSVYWYQQSLDQGLQFLIQYYNGEERAKGNILERFSAQQFPDLHSELNLSSLELGDSALYFCASSPQDGWPQHFGDGTRLSIL.

The V gene is TRBV15, the J gene TRBJ1-2, with TRBD1 matching 8 bases. The J segment lost 3 bases and the V segment lost 1 base, leaving 10 bases of the junction unmatched. The CDR3 extends over 17 amino acids. CDR1 is LNHNV and CDR2 is YYDKDF in the germline V gene (reference sequence). CDR3 sequence: CATSRGWTNRGDYGYTF. CDR3 coding DNA: TGTGCCACCAGCAGAGGCTGGACCAACAGGGGGGACTATGGCTACACCTTC. The variable domain in full, with the rest retrieved from reference TRBV15 and TRBJ1-2, is DAMVIQNPRYQVTQFGKPVTLSCSQTLNHNVMYWYQQKSSQAPKLLFHYYDKDFNNEADTPDNFQSRRPNTSFCFLDIRSPGLGDTAMYLCATSRGWTNRGDYGYTFGSGTRLTVV.

This chain's CDR3 is CASSFSTSGSRSDTQYF. The CDR3 nucleotides are TGTGCCAGCAGTTTCTCCACTAGCGGGAGTCGATCAGATACGCAGTATTTT. This chain joins TRBV6-2 or TRBV6-3 and TRBJ2-3; 11 bases map to TRBD2. Per the germline V gene, CDR1 is MNHEY and CDR2 is SVGEGT. The CDR3 consists of 17 residues. V lost 4 bases and J lost 4; bases outside the gene matches: 10.

The chain combines TRBV27 with TRBJ2-7; the D is unclear. The CDR3 loop spans 15 amino acids. Trimming stripped 6 bases from V and 0 bases from J, with 15 bases between. CDR1 is MNHEY, CDR2 SMNVEV, per germline (reference sequence). The DNA of the CDR3 is TGTGCCAGCAGCCCATGGACCAAGAGCTCCTACGAGCAGTACTTC. Translated: CASSPWTKSSYEQYF.

The rearrangement joins TRBV29-1 to TRBJ1-1; 9 bases align to TRBD1. Germline V lookup: CDR1 SQVTM, CDR2 ANQGSEA. The V segment lost 3 bases and the J segment 4 bases; nucleotides outside the gene matches: 3. This CDR3 has 13 amino acids. In DNA form, the CDR3 reads TGCAGCGTTGAGACAGGGGGAGTCACTGAAGCTTTCTTT. Its protein product is CSVETGGVTEAFF. Variable domain in full (rest from reference TRBV29-1 and TRBJ1-1): SAVISQKPSRDICQRGTSLTIQCQVDSQVTMMFWYRQQPGQSLTLIATANQGSEATYESGFVIDKFPISRPNLTFSTLTVSNMSPEDSSIYLCSVETGGVTEAFFGQGTRLTVV.

In its sample, this clonotype was seen a few times. This chain links TRBV10-3 with TRBJ2-5; D is perhaps TRBD2 (7 bases). CDR3 length equals 16 residues. CDR1 and CDR2 (germline): ENHRY, SYGVKD. V lost 2 bases to trimming and J lost 5 bases, with 18 bases between them. The CDR3 is CAISEPSRGAGETQYF. The CDR3 coding sequence is TGTGCCATCAGTGAGCCAAGCCGGGGGGCCGGGGAGACCCAGTACTTC.

This clonotype appeared a few times. V usage is TRBV9 and J usage is TRBJ2-2; 7 bases fit TRBD1. The length of the CDR3 is 17 residues. Trimming removed 4 bases from V and 1 base from J; junction bases left unmatched: 10. Germline V gives CDR1 SGDLS, CDR2 YYNGEE. CDR3 bases: TGTGCCAGCAGCCACCCGAGGGGGCCAGTGAACACCGGGGAGCTGTTTTTT. Residues: CASSHPRGPVNTGELFF.

This chain joins TRBV5-1 and TRBJ2-5; TRBD1 might be the D (6 bases). The V and J ends lost 1 base and 5 bases respectively, with 15 bases between them. Per germline, CDR1 SGHRS and CDR2 YFSETQ. The CDR3 covers 15 residues. CDR3 sequence (DNA): TGCGCCAGCAGCTTGACAGGGCAGGTGGGGGAGACCCAGTACTTC. It is translated as CASSLTGQVGETQYF. The variable domain in full, completed from reference TRBV5-1 and TRBJ2-5, reads KAGVTQTPRYLIKTRGQQVTLSCSPISGHRSVSWYQQTPGQGLQFLFEYFSETQRNKGNFPGRFSGRQFSNSRSEMNVSTLELGDSALYLCASSLTGQVGETQYFGPGTRLLVL.

This clonotype was counted a few times. The chain uses TRBV12-3 or TRBV12-4 and TRBJ1-1; D uncertain. V lost 3 bases to trimming and J lost 8 bases, with 10 bases between them. This CDR3 region has 12 residues. CDR3 protein: CASSFRNGEAFF. The DNA for the CDR3 is TGTGCCAGCAGTTTTAGAAACGGGGAAGCTTTCTTT.

There are many counts of this clonotype. This chain links TRBV29-1 with TRBJ2-7; no firm D call. V was pared by 2 bases and J by 0 bases, with 14 bases between. Germline CDR1 reads SQVTM; CDR2 reads ANQGSEA. CDR3 length: 15 amino acids. CDR3 protein: CSVEYRHLSSYEQYF. The CDR3 region has the DNA TGCAGCGTTGAATATAGACACCTGAGCTCCTACGAGCAGTACTTC.

This clonotype turned up a few times. The rearrangement uses TRBV3-1 and TRBJ2-2; TRBD2 agrees at 12 bases. V shed 6 bases and J 4 bases; nucleotides not matched to a gene: 6. The CDR3 totals 16 residues. The germline V gene encodes CDR1 LGHDT and CDR2 YNNKEL (reference sequence). The CDR3 spells CASRPTSGGPTGELFF. CDR3 coding DNA: TGTGCCAGCAGGCCGACTAGCGGGGGACCCACCGGGGAGCTGTTTTTT. The variable domain in full, completed from reference TRBV3-1 and TRBJ2-2, reads DTAVSQTPKYLVTQMGNDKSIKCEQNLGHDTMYWYKQDSKKFLKIMFSYNNKELIINETVPNRFSPKSPDKAHLNLHINSLELGDSAVYFCASRPTSGGPTGELFFGEGSRLTVL.

This clonotype has only a few counts. V gene TRBV6-5 combines with J gene TRBJ2-2; weak D call: TRBD1 (5 bases). Trimming removed 1 base from V and 6 bases from J, with 12 bases in between. CDR1 is MNHEY and CDR2 is SVGAGI in the germline V gene. This CDR3 has 15 amino acids. In DNA form, the CDR3 reads TGTGCCAGCAGTTACTGGGGCCAGGCCCCCGGGGAGCTGTTTTTT. Encoded protein: CASSYWGQAPGELFF.

The rearrangement links TRBV6-2 or TRBV6-3 to TRBJ2-5; TRBD2 matches 11 bases. V lost 6 bases to trimming and J lost 3 bases; unmatched junction nucleotides: 6. This CDR3 region has 15 residues. Germline V CDR1 and CDR2: MNHEY, SVGEGT. CDR3 sequence (DNA): TGTGCCAGCAGCGCCACTAGCGGGGGTAAAGAGACCCAGTACTTC. Translated, it gives CASSATSGGKETQYF.

In its sample, this clonotype was seen a few times. The rearrangement links TRBV28 to TRBJ2-1; D unresolved. CDR3 length: 9 amino acids. Between the trimmed V and J ends, which lost 8 bases and 8 bases, there was a span of 4 bases. Germline V gives CDR1 MDHEN, CDR2 SYDVKM. CDR3: CASGYEQFF. The CDR3 bases are TGTGCCAGCGGCTATGAGCAGTTCTTC.